In its sample, the clone carrying this T cell receptor (beta chain) was seen once. Its antigen remains unidentified. Sequencing used immunoSEQ multiplex PCR; TCRdb keeps in-frame clones, though not all of them. The sample has fewer than 85,000 clones, over 70% seen once. This sample is part of a study of T cell clones after liver transplantation. Study overall: Graft-donor-reactive sequences were compared with third-party-reactive TCRbeta sequences from pre-transplant mixed lymphocyte reactions. HCV positivity affected three of eight recipients; the rest lacked autoimmune or viral indications. Findings and limits, study-wide: Low donor cell numbers restricted donor-reactive repertoire measurement in two subjects.

The CDR3 totals 15 residues. Trimming pared 6 bases from V and 0 bases from J, leaving 9 bases between. The germline V gene encodes CDR1 MDHEN and CDR2 SYDVKM. The V and J genes are TRBV28 and TRBJ2-6; D remains unclear. The specimen was CD4+ T cells from blood, collected 12 months after liver transplant. The source is a human patient who received a liver transplant. Some T cells may originate from the graft donor. CDR3 bases: TGTGCCAGCAGATCGTCGAGCTCTGGGGCCAACGTCCTGACTTTC. It translates to CASRSSSSGANVLTF.